The TCR beta chain under discussion was sequenced for a study of persistence of HIV-infected CD4 T cells. Study-wide context: The sample holds CD4+ T cells responsive to CMV or HIV-1 Gag.

Stimulation used around 10 ug/mL lysate from CMV-infected fibroblasts. Memory cells lacking CD40L and CD69 with high CD45RO were sorted. Regarding the study as a whole: Within sorted populations, more oligoclonal TCRs accompanied more oligoclonal proviruses.

This was the immunoSEQ version 4 assay in survey mode. Here immunoSEQ multiplex PCR was the method, and the copy in TCRdb shows in-frame clones only, minus some. The sample contains some 48,000 clones, 75% to 85% of which appear only once. This clone was found a few times. The antigen is undetermined. The input for sequencing was CD4+ T cells sorted from PBMCs after approximately 19-hour stimulation, taken from a patient who received antiretroviral therapy. The source of this sequence is an adult man with HIV who was CMV-seropositive.

The CDR3 coding sequence is TGTGCCAGCAGCCAAGGTTTGCGGGGTCGCACAGATACGCAGTATTTT. Protein: CASSQGLRGRTDTQYF. This sequence joins TRBV7-2 and TRBJ2-3, with a possible D match to TRBD2 (6 bases). V gave up 5 bases and J gave up 1 base, with 16 bases separating them. The CDR3 spans 16 residues. CDR1 is SGHTA, CDR2 FQGNSA, per germline.